This T cell receptor beta chain is from a study of blood T cells in healthy people across ages. The study's findings and limits: The study found TCR beta diversity correlated strongly with naive T cell percentage. TCR beta diversity, measured per million T cells, fell in a roughly linear way with age.

Primers used in a second PCR of about 7 to 12 cycles were a sample-barcoded 5' primer and a J-beta primer mix. Template switching added a 12-random-nucleotide identifier to every cDNA molecule. TCRdb called the 5' RACE reads again in MiXCR, with one record for every CDR3 protein. The sample carries around 650,000 distinct CDR3 sequences, 32% recorded once. V was trimmed by 3 bases and J by 8 bases, leaving 10 bases between them. This CDR3 contains 12 residues. Per germline, CDR1 SGHKS and CDR2 YYEKEE (reference sequence). This clonotype has ten or more counts. Its target is unknown. Approximately 9.4 milliliters was the volume of peripheral blood drawn from each donor.

This receptor was obtained from a woman older than 75 in good health. The source material was blood. V is TRBV5-5 and J is TRBJ2-3; D is ambiguous. CDR3 DNA sequence: TGTGCCAGCAGCTCAAGTCTGGGTACGCAGTATTTT. It specifies CASSSSLGTQYF.